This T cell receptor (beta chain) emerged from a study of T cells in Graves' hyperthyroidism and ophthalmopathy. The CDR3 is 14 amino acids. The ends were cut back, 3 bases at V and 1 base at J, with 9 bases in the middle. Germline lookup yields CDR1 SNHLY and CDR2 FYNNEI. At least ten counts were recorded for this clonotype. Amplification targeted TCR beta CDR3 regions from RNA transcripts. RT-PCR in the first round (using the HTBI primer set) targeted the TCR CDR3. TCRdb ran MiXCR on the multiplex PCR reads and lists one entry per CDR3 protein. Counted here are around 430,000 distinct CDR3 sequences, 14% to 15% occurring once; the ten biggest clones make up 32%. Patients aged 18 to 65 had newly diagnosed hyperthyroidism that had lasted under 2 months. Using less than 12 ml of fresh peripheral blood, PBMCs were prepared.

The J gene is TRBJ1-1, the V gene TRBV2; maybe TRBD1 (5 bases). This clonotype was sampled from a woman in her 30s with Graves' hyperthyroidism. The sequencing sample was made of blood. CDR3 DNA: TGTGCCAGCAGTGACCAGGGTGGGAACACTGAAGCTTTCTTT. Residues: CASSDQGGNTEAFF.